The TCR beta chain described here comes from a study of OX40 agonist ivuxolimab in advanced cancers. Notes on the study in general: There was clonal expansion of CD4+ and CD8+ blood T cells by week 6 at 0.1 to 3.0 mg/kg.

Details on this clone: No antigen is known for it.

The method was immunoSEQ multiplex PCR; TCRdb's version includes in-frame clones alone and lacks a portion of them. The table has around 86,000 clones, approximately 90% seen once. V lost 4 bases and J 4 bases, leaving 15 bases between the germline ends. The CDR3 runs 15 residues. CDR1 and CDR2 from the germline V gene are SGHNT and YYREEE (reference sequence). The sequenced sample was CD4+ or CD8+ T cells sorted from blood, obtained in a trial of the OX40 agonist ivuxolimab. This TCR derives from an adult with an advanced solid tumor such as melanoma, head and neck, liver or kidney cancer. The chain recombines TRBV5-4 with TRBJ2-1; no reliable D call. The CDR3 protein is CASSLPTPGYNEQFF. The CDR3 DNA sequence: TGTGCCAGCAGCCTCCCGACACCTGGATACAATGAGCAGTTCTTC.